This T cell receptor beta chain was identified in a study of tissue T cells after allogeneic stem cell transplantation. Study outcomes and limitations: Across patients, clones rarely overlapped, yet motif clusters were shared tissue-specifically. Anatomically similar tissues had similar TCR repertoires within each patient. Tissue-detected TCR repertoire was only partly captured by blood and spleen T cells.

Comparators without hematopoietic cell transplant had other cancers, at least five gastrointestinal samples, and no known gastrointestinal disease. Regarding this clone: Its specificity is not known.

CDR1 SEHNR and CDR2 FQNEAQ come from the germline V gene (reference sequence). V was clipped by 6 bases and J by 2 bases; unmatched bases: 14. The CDR3 spans 17 residues. Here immunoSEQ multiplex PCR was the method, and the copy in TCRdb shows in-frame clones only, minus some. This sample has approximately 6,500 clones, with roughly 67% found just once. The material was duodenum tissue, obtained at autopsy. The gene calls are TRBV7-9 and TRBJ2-7; the match to TRBD1 covers 9 bases. The receptor comes from a woman between 18 and 50 years old with breast cancer. The CDR3 loop is CASRSTGGSMLAYEQYF. In nucleotides, the CDR3 is TGTGCCAGCAGGAGCACAGGGGGCTCAATGTTAGCCTACGAGCAGTACTTC.